These 16 T cell receptor beta chains were sequenced from one sample in a study of identical twins (dated by TCRdb to between 2015 and 2016). Library preparation employed 5' RACE. The sample was run on an Illumina HiSeq 2000. TCRdb trimmed the raw reads at Q25, called clones with MiXCR and kept productive beta chains. Entries are consolidated by CDR3 protein sequence, retaining the most common genes and DNA. For this sample there are some 730,000 distinct CDR3 sequences; 18% appear just once. Clones ranked in the top ten supply around 14% of the sample. These data were also filed under a second study, of T cells expressing NK-cell markers.

Material for sequencing was PBMCs. The receptors stem from a woman aged 18-35 years in good health.

The chain combines TRBV5-1 with TRBJ1-2; D is undetermined. The CDR3 has 16 amino acids. V lost 4 bases and J lost 0, with 16 bases in between. Germline CDR1 reads SGHRS; CDR2 reads YFSETQ. The CDR3 coding sequence is TGCGCCAGCAGCGTTAAGACCGAGACGGCTAACTATGGCTACACCTTC. Translating gives CASSVKTETANYGYTF.

This clonotype was seen more than once but under ten times. The CDR3 nucleotides are TGCAGCGCCCTAAAGCTGACTAGCGGTAGTCAAGAGACCCAGTACTTC. It yields the protein CSALKLTSGSQETQYF. The rearrangement joins TRBV29-1 to TRBJ2-5; 9 bases match TRBD2. The CDR3 contains 16 residues. V lost 7 bases and J lost 2; bases outside the gene matches: 14. In germline, CDR1 is SQVTM, CDR2 ANQGSEA.

This clonotype was picked up a small number of times. V gene TRBV6-1 combines with J gene TRBJ2-1, with D perhaps matching TRBD2 (5 bases). Germline lookup yields CDR1 MNHNS and CDR2 SASEGT. V lost 4 bases and J 4 bases, leaving 11 bases between the germline ends. The CDR3 has 14 amino acids. The chain's CDR3 is CASSVEGRYNEQFF. CDR3 bases: TGTGCCAGCAGTGTTGAGGGCCGATACAATGAGCAGTTCTTC.

The V and J genes are TRBV3-1 and TRBJ1-4; 8 positions match TRBD1. The CDR3 has 13 amino acids. V dropped 7 bases and J dropped 6; count of bases not matched to a gene: 4. Germline values: CDR1 LGHDT, CDR2 YNNKEL (reference sequence). Written as DNA, the CDR3 is TGTGCCAGCACGACAGGGGTTCATGAAAAACTGTTTTTT. This gives the protein CASTTGVHEKLFF.

The genes are TRBV4-3 and TRBJ2-1; perhaps TRBD2 as D (6 bases). Per germline, CDR1 LGHNA and CDR2 YSLEER. This CDR3 has 15 amino acids. Trimming pared 0 bases from V and 6 bases from J, leaving 12 bases between. In DNA, the CDR3 is TGCGCCAGCAGCCAAGACCCCGTGCGGGGCAATGAGCAGTTCTTC. Its protein product is CASSQDPVRGNEQFF.

CDR3 amino acids: CASSPGTGNSPLHF. CDR3 sequence (DNA): TGTGCCAGCAGCCCCGGGACGGGGAATTCACCCCTCCACTTT. This sequence joins TRBV6-1 and TRBJ1-6; TRBD1 is a possible D gene (5 bases). There are 14 residues in the CDR3. Germline CDR1 MNHNS, CDR2 SASEGT. V dropped 6 bases and J dropped 7 bases, with 13 bases sitting between them.

This chain connects TRBV5-5 to TRBJ2-2; 7 bases agree with TRBD1. V lost 4 bases and J lost 7; bases outside the gene matches: 13. The V gene's germline CDR1 is SGHKS and CDR2 YYEKEE (reference sequence). The CDR3 runs to 16 residues. CDR3 coding DNA: TGTGCCAGCAGCCCTACCCCTTACAGGGGTGACGGGGAGCTGTTTTTT. It specifies CASSPTPYRGDGELFF.

This clonotype has only a few counts. This rearrangement joins TRBV6-6 to TRBJ1-6, with D hard to call. Trimming pared 6 bases from V and 10 bases from J, leaving 13 bases between. CDR3 length: 13 residues. The germline CDR1 and CDR2 sequences are MNHNY and SVGAGI (reference sequence). CDR3 loop: CASSSRLESPLHF. CDR3 DNA: TGTGCCAGCAGCTCCCGATTGGAATCACCCCTCCACTTT.

This clonotype came up a few times. The genes are TRBV29-1 and TRBJ2-5; D is uncertain. V lost 4 bases and J 11 bases, leaving 14 bases between the germline ends. This CDR3 comprises 11 residues. CDR1 and CDR2 from the germline V gene are SQVTM and ANQGSEA. The CDR3 loop reads CSVVLGWSQYF. The CDR3 region has the DNA TGCAGCGTTGTCCTAGGGTGGTCACAGTACTTC.

V gene TRBV5-1 combines with J gene TRBJ2-2; TRBD1 aligns across 7 bases. CDR1 and CDR2 (germline): SGHRS, YFSETQ. This CDR3 is built from 15 residues. The V gene end was trimmed by 0 bases and the J gene end by 3 bases; junction bases not matched to a gene: 2. CDR3 nucleotide sequence: TGCGCCAGCAGCTTGGCGACAGGGTACACCGGGGAGCTGTTTTTT. Translating it yields CASSLATGYTGELFF.

This clonotype was seen only a few times. The chain is built from TRBV7-2 and TRBJ2-1, with D hard to call. Trimming took off 7 bases at V and 5 bases at J, with 12 bases between the two ends. The germline gives CDR1 SGHTA, CDR2 FQGNSA. The CDR3 contains 13 residues. CDR3: CASTGLRNNEQFF. The CDR3 DNA reads TGTGCCAGCACGGGTCTCCGAAACAATGAGCAGTTCTTC.

This clonotype was seen only a few times. This chain connects TRBV12-3 or TRBV12-4 to TRBJ1-1; no firm D call. This CDR3 is built from 15 residues. V lost 1 base to trimming and J lost 0 bases, with 9 bases between them. The CDR3 region has the DNA TGTGCCAGCAGTTTAGATAGCGAGATGAACACTGAAGCTTTCTTT. This codes for CASSLDSEMNTEAFF.

The table lists this clonotype with a few counts. The chain combines TRBV5-6 with TRBJ1-6; D possibly corresponds to TRBD1 (5 bases). The length of the CDR3 is 17 residues. The germline gives CDR1 SGHDT, CDR2 YYEEEE. Trimming took off 3 bases at V and 0 bases at J, with 13 bases between the two ends. The CDR3 loop is CASSWGTTSSYNSPLHF. CDR3 DNA: TGTGCCAGCAGCTGGGGGACGACGAGCTCCTATAATTCACCCCTCCACTTT.

V and J are TRBV2 and TRBJ2-7, with D hard to call. V was cut by 3 bases and J by 6 bases, with 6 bases left in between. There are 11 residues in the CDR3. CDR1 is SNHLY, CDR2 FYNNEI, per germline. Here the CDR3 DNA reads TGTGCCAGCAGTGAGAGTGTCGAGCAGTACTTC. Amino acid sequence: CASSESVEQYF.

This clonotype was found a few times. The rearrangement uses TRBV6-2 or TRBV6-3 and TRBJ1-5, with D perhaps TRBD1 (5 bases). Trimming removed 6 bases from V and 7 bases from J, with 16 bases in between. Germline-derived CDR1 and CDR2 are MNHEY and SVGEGT. CDR3 length: 14 residues. CDR3 bases: TGTGCCAGCAGATTCAGGGAAGTCCGGCAGCCCCAGCATTTT. Encoded protein: CASRFREVRQPQHF.

The table lists this clonotype with many counts. This chain connects TRBV7-2 to TRBJ2-1, with TRBD2 identical over 9 bases. The germline V gene has CDR1 SGHTA and CDR2 FQGNSA. This CDR3 has 17 residues. After removal of 0 bases from V and 6 bases from J, the junction contained 9 bases not matched to a gene. The CDR3 loop is CASSLARTSGRFNEQFF. The CDR3, as DNA: TGTGCCAGCAGCTTAGCCCGAACTAGCGGGCGGTTCAATGAGCAGTTCTTC.